This TCR beta chain comes out of a study of OX40 agonist ivuxolimab in advanced cancers. Notes on the research overall: Ivuxolimab was a fully human IgG2 agonistic monoclonal antibody targeting the costimulatory receptor OX40 (CD134). Intravenous ivuxolimab was administered to patients every 2 weeks at six dose levels: 0.01, 0.1, 0.3, 1.5, 3 and 10 mg/kg. Among the roughly 50 dose-escalation patients, around 20 had hepatocellular carcinoma, around 15 melanoma, 9 renal cell carcinoma and 9 head and neck cancer. In the dose-escalation cohort, 65% to 90% of patients were male, and the mean age was about 55 years, with a range of 23 to 79. Patients were allowed to have had prior anti-PD-1, anti-PD-L1 or anti-CTLA-4 therapy, and approximately 40% of the dose-escalation patients had been treated with checkpoint inhibitors. Partial responses were achieved by three dose-escalation patients, of whom one had hepatocellular carcinoma and two had cutaneous melanoma. Peripheral TCRbeta sequencing was intended to test whether TCR sequence diversity was altered and clonal T-cell expansion was caused by ivuxolimab. The paper covers the monotherapy dose-escalation part of the phase I ivuxolimab trial, which included N ≈ 50 patients. Broader findings and caveats from the paper: After ivuxolimab, expanded clones were on average more numerous among CD8+ T cells than among CD4+ T cells. Low levels of normalized T-cell clonal expansion were also seen in some nonresponding patients. At doses of 0.1 to 3.0 mg/kg, clonal expansion of both CD4+ and CD8+ T cells in blood was seen between baseline and week 6. In partial responders in the 0.1-3.0 mg/kg groups, normalized peripheral clonal expansion was found to be among the lowest, especially among CD8+ T cells. The antigen specificity of the clonally expanded peripheral T cells was not determined.

About this clone itself: Its antigen is not yet known. No base quality values were provided; no much bigger clone lies one nucleotide off.

Its CDR3 holds 14 amino acids, cysteine through phenylalanine. The sequence is cut down to CDR3 DNA, 42 bases in frame from base 1. The trial excluded patients who had a history of autoimmune disease or who were on systemic immunosuppression. Peripheral blood for TCR sequencing was collected from all dose cohorts at baseline, on cycle 4 day 1, and on cycle 7 day 1. Samples came from an open-label, multicenter, first-in-human phase I dose-escalation trial of ivuxolimab. Adults with locally advanced or metastatic melanoma, renal cell carcinoma, hepatocellular carcinoma or head and neck squamous cell carcinoma were enrolled in the trial. Before TCR sequencing, CD4+ and CD8+ T cells were separately sorted from peripheral blood. Genomic DNA was extracted from sorted cells for sequencing of the TCRbeta CDR3 region. The immunoSEQ Assay was used to sequence the TCRbeta CDR3 regions. TCRdb took this table from immuneACCESS and kept in-frame rearrangements with V and J called. Such tables lack part of the clones; where checked against another copy, unresolved V genes explain under half of the gap, and the rest is unexplained. Recorded for this sample are 30,000 or so clones; roughly 84% of them occurred a single time. The ten most abundant clones make up around 20% of the sample.

This clonotype was sampled from an adult with an advanced solid tumor such as melanoma, head and neck, liver or kidney cancer. Recombination connected TRBV21-1 to TRBJ2-3; the table's D call, TRBD2, has no DNA check behind it. TRBV21-1 corresponds to a pseudogene. Material: CD4+ or CD8+ T cells sorted from blood, obtained in a trial of the OX40 agonist ivuxolimab. The nucleotide sequence is TGTGCCAGCAGGAGGGCTAGCGGGAGATCCTCCCAGTATTTT. Its protein product is CASRRASGRSSQYF.